This entry concerns a single TCR beta chain. Antigen specificity is unknown. The time point: inflamed ileum from the surgical specimen. This record comes from a study of T cell repertoires in ileal Crohn's disease. Study-level points and caveats: All patients with clonality above 26.8% had endoscopic recurrence. Clonal expansions were more frequent in active smokers than non-smokers at surgery.

TCRdb's table, derived via immunoSEQ multiplex PCR, lists solely in-frame clones and lacks some. The sample holds some 6,000 clones; roughly three quarters are singletons and the top ten take about 40%. The clonotype comes from an adult with Crohn's disease. Sequenced: ileal tissue.

CDR3 sequence (DNA): TGCGCCAGCAGCCCCCAGGGACTCTCCTACGAGCAGTACTTC. Translation: CASSPQGLSYEQYF. The chain couples TRBV5-1 to TRBJ2-7; TRBD2 is a possible D gene (6 bases). V dropped 4 bases and J dropped 0 bases, with 11 bases sitting between them. This CDR3 spans 14 amino acids. Germline CDR1 is SGHRS and CDR2 is YFSETQ.